Listed here is a single TCR beta chain. These data originate in a study of blood T cells in healthy people across ages. CDR1 and CDR2 (germline): MNHNS, SASEGT. CDR3 length: 16 amino acids. Trimming took 4 bases from V and 3 from J, leaving 16 bases between them. Sample-barcoded 5' priming and a J-beta primer mix drove a second PCR of about 6 to 11 cycles. A template-switch adaptor containing 12 random nucleotides labeled each cDNA molecule. TCRdb used MiXCR to reprocess the 5' RACE reads, holding one entry per CDR3 protein. Altogether 700,000 to 900,000 distinct CDR3 sequences are present, about 26% being singletons, with the ten largest covering around 3%. A further study also used this sample, focusing on T cells of mothers and their children.

This clonotype was sampled from a boy aged 5-17 years in good health. The V and J genes are TRBV6-1 and TRBJ1-5; tentative D call: TRBD1 (6 bases). Sequencing used blood. The CDR3: CASSGGPGGPNQPQHF. The CDR3 DNA is TGTGCCAGCAGTGGGGGGCCCGGGGGCCCCAATCAGCCCCAGCATTTT.